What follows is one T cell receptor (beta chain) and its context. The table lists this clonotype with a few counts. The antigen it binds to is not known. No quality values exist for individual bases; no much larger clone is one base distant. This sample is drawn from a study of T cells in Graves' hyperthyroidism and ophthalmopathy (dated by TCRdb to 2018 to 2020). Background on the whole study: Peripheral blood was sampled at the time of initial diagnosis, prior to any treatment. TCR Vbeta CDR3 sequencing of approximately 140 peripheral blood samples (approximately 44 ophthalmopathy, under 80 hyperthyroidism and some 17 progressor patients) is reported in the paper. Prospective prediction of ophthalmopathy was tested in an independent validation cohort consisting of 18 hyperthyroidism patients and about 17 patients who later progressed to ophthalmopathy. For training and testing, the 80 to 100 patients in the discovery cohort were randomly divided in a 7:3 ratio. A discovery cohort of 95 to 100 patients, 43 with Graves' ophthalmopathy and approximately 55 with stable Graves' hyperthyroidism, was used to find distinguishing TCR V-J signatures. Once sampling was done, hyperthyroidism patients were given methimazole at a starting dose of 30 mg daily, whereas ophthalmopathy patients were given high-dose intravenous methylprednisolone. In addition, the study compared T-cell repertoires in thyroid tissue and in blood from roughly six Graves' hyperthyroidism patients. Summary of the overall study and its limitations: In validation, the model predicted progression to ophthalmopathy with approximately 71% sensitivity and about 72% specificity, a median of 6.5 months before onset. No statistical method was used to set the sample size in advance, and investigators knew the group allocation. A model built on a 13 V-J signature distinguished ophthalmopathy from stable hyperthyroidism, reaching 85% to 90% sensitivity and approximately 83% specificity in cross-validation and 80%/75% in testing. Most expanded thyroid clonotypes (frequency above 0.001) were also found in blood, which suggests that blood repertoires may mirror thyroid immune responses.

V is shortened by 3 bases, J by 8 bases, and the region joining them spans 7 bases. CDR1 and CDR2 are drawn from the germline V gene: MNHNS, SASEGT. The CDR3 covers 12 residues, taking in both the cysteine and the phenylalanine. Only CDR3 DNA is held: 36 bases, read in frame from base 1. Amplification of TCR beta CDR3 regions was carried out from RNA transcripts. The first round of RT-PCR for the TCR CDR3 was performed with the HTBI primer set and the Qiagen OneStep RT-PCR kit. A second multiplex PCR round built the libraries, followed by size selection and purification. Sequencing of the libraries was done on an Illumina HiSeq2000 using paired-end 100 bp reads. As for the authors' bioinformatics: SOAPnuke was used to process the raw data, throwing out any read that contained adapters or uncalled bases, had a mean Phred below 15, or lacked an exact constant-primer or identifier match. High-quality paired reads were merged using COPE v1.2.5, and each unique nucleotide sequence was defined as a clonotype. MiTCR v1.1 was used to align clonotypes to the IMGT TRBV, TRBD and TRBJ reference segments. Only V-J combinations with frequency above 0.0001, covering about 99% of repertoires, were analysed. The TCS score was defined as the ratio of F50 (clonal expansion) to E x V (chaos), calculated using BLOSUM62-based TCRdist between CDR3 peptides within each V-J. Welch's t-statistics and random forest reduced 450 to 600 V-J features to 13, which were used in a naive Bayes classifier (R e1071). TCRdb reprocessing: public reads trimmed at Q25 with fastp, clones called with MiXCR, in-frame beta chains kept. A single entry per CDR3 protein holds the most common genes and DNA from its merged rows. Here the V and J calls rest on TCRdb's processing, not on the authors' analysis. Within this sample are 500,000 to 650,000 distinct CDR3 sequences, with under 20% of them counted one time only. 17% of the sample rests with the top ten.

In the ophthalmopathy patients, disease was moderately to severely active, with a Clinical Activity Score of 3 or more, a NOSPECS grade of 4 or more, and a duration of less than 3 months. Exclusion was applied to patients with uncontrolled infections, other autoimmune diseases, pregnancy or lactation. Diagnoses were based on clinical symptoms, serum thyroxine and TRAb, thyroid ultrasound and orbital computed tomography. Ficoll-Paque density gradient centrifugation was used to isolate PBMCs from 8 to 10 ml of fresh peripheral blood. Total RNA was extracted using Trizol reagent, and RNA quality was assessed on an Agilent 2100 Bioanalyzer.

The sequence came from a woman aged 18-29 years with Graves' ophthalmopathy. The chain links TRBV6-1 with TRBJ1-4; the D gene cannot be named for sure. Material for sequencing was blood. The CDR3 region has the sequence CASSEVQEKLFF. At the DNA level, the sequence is TGTGCCAGCAGTGAGGTACAGGAAAAACTGTTTTTT.